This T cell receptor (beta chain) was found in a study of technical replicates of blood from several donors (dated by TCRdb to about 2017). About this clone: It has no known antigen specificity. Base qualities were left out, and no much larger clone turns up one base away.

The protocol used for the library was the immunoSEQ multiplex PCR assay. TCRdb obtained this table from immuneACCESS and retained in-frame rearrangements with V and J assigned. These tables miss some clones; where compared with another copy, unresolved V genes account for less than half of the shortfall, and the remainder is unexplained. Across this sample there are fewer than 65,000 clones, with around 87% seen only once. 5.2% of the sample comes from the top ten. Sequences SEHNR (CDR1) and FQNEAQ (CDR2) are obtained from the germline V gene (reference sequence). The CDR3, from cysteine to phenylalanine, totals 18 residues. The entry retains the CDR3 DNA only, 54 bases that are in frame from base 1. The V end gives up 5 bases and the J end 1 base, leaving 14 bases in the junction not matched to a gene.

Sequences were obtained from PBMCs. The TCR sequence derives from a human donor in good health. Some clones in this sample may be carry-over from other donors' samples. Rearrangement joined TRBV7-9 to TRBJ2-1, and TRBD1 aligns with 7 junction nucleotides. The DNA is TGTGCCAGCAGCCTAAGACAGGGTGGATGGGTTTCCTACAATGAGCAGTTCTTC. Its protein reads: CASSLRQGGWVSYNEQFF.